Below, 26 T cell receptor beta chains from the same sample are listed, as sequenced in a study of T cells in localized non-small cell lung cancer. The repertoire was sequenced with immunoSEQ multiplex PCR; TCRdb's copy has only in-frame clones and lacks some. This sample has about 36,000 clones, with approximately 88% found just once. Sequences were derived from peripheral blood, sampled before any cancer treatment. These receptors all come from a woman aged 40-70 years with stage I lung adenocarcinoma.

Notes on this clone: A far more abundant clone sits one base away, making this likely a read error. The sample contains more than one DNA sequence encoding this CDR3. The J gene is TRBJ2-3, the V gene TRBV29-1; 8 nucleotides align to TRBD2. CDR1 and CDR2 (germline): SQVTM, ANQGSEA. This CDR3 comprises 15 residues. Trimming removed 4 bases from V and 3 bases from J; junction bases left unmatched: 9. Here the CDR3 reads CSVGGLAGGTDTQYF. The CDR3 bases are TGCAGCGTTGGGGGACTCGCGGGGGGTACAGATACGCAGTATTTT.

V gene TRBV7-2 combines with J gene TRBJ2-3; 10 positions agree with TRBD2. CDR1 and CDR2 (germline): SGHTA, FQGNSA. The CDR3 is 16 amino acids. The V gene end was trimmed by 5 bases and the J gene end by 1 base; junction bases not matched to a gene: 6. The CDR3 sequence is CASSPASGGRTDTQYF. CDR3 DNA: TGTGCCAGCAGCCCCGCTAGCGGGGGTCGCACAGATACGCAGTATTTT.

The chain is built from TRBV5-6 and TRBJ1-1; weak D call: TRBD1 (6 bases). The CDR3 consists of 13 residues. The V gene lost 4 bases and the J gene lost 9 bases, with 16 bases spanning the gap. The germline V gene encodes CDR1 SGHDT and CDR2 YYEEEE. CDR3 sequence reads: CASSGMGAPQAFF. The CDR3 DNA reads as TGTGCCAGCAGCGGGATGGGGGCTCCGCAAGCTTTCTTT. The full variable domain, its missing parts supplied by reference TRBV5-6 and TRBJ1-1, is DAGVTQSPTHLIKTRGQQVTLRCSPKSGHDTVSWYQQALGQGPQFIFQYYEEEERQRGNFPDRFSGHQFPNYSSELNVNALLLGDSALYLCASSGMGAPQAFFGQGTRLTVV.

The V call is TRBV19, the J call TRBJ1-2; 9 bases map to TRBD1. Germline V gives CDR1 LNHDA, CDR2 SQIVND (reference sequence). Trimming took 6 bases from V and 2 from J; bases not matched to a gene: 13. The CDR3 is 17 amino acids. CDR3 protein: CASRRAGQGSFNYGYTF. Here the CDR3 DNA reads TGTGCCAGTAGGAGGGCGGGACAGGGTTCTTTCAACTATGGCTACACCTTC.

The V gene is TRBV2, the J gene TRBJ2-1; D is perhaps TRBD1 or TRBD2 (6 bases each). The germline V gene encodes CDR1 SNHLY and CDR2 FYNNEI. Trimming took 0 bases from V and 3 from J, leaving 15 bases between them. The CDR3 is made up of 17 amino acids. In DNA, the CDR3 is TGTGCCAGCAGTGAAGCGCTGTCGGGGGCTCACTACAATGAGCAGTTCTTC. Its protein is CASSEALSGAHYNEQFF.

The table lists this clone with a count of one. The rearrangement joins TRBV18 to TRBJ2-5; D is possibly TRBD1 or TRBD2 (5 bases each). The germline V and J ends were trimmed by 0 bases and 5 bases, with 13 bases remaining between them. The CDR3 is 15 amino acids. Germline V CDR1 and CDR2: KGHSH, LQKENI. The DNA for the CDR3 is TGTGCCAGCTCACCACCTTTAGGGACCAGGGAGACCCAGTACTTC. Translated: CASSPPLGTRETQYF.

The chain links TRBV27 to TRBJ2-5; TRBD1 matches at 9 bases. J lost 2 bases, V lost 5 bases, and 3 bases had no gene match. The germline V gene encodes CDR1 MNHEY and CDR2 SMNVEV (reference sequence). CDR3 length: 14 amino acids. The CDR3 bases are TGTGCCAGCAGTCCCGGGACAGGGCAAGAGACCCAGTACTTC. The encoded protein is CASSPGTGQETQYF.

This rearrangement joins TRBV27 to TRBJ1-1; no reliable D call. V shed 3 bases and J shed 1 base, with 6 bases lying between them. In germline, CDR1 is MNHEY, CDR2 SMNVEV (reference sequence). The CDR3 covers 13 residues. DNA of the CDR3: TGTGCCAGCAGTTTCCGGGCGAACACTGAAGCTTTCTTT. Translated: CASSFRANTEAFF.

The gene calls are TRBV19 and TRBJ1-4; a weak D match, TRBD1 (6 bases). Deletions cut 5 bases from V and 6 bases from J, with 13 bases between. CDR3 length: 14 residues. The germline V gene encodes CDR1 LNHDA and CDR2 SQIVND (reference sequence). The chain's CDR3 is CASSRQAQDEKLFF. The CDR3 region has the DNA TGTGCCAGTAGTCGACAGGCGCAGGATGAAAAACTGTTTTTT.

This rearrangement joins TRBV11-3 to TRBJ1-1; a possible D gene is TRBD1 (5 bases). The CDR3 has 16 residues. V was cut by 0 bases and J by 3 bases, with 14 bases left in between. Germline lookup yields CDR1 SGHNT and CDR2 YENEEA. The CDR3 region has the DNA TGTGCCAGCAGCTTAGAAAGTTCCAGGGCGGACACTGAAGCTTTCTTT. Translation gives CASSLESSRADTEAFF. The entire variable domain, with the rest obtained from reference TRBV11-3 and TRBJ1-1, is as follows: EAGVVQSPRYKIIEKKQPVAFWCNPISGHNTLYWYLQNLGQGPELLIRYENEEAVDDSQLPKDRFSAERLKGVDSTLKIQPAELGDSAVYLCASSLESSRADTEAFFGQGTRLTVV.

CDR3 nucleotide sequence: TGTGCCAGCAGCACATATGGGGGCGTGGATACTGAAGCTTTCTTT. Its translation: CASSTYGGVDTEAFF. J is TRBJ1-1 and V is TRBV28; D might be TRBD1 (6 bases). Germline V lookup: CDR1 MDHEN, CDR2 SYDVKM. The CDR3 runs to 15 residues. V was pared by 6 bases and J by 5 bases, with 19 bases between.

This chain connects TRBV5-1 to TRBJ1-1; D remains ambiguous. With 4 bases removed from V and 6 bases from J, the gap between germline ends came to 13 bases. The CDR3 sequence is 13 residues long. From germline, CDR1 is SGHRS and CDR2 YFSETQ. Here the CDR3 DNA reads TGCGCCAGCAGCCCAAGTTTGGTTGCTGAAGCTTTCTTT. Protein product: CASSPSLVAEAFF. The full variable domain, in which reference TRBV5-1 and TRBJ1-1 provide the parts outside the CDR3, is KAGVTQTPRYLIKTRGQQVTLSCSPISGHRSVSWYQQTPGQGLQFLFEYFSETQRNKGNFPGRFSGRQFSNSRSEMNVSTLELGDSALYLCASSPSLVAEAFFGQGTRLTVV.

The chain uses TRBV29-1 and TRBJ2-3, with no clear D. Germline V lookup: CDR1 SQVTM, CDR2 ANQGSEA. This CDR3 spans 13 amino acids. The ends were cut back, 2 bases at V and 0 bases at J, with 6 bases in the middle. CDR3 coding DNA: TGCAGCGTTGAAAGAACTAGCACAGATACGCAGTATTTT. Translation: CSVERTSTDTQYF.

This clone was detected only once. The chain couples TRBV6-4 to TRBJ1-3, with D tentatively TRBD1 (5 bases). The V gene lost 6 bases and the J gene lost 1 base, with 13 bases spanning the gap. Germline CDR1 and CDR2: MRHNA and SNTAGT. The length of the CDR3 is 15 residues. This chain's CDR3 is CASSAGHTSGNTIYF. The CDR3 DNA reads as TGTGCCAGCAGCGCCGGACATACGTCTGGAAACACCATATATTTT.

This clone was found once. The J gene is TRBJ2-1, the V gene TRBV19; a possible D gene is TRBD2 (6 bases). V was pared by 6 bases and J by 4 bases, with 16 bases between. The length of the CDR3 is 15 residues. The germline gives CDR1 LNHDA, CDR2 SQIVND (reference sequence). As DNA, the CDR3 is TGTGCCAGTAGACTACTAGCAGGGCCTTACAATGAGCAGTTCTTC. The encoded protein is CASRLLAGPYNEQFF.

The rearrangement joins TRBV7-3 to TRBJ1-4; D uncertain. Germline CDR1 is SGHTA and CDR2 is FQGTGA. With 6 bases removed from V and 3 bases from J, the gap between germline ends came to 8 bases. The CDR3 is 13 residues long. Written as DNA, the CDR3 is TGTGCCAGCAGTGGGCGGCCTAATGAAAAACTGTTTTTT. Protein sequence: CASSGRPNEKLFF.

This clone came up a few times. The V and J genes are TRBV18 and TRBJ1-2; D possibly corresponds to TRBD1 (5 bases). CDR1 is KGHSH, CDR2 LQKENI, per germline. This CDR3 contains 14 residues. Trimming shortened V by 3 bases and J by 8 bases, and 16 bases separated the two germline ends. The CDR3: CASSPRGSGLGYTF. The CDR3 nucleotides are TGTGCCAGCTCACCTCGCGGTTCAGGGTTAGGCTACACCTTC.

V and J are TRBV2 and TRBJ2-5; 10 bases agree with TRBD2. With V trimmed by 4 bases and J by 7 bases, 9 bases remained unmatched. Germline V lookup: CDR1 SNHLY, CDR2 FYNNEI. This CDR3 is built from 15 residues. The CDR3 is CASSAAGGLSRTQYF. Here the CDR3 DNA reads TGTGCCAGCAGTGCAGCGGGGGGGCTTAGTAGGACCCAGTACTTC.

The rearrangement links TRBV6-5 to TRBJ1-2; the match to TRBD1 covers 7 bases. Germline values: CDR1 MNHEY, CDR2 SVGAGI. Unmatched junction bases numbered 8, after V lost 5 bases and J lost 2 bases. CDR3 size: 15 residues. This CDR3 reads CASSGTGAGNYGYTF. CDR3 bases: TGTGCCAGCAGTGGAACAGGGGCAGGGAACTATGGCTACACCTTC.

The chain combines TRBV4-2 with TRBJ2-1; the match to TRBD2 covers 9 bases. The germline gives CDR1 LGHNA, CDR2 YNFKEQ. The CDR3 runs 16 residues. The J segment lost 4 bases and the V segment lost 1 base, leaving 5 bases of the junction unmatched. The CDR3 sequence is CASSQGRAGGYNEQFF. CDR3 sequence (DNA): TGTGCCAGCAGCCAAGGTCGGGCGGGGGGGTACAATGAGCAGTTCTTC.

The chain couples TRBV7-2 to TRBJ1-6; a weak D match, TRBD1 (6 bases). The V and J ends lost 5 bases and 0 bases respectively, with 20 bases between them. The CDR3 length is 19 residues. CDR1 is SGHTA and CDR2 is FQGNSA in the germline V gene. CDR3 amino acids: CASSPRGGHQSSYNSPLHF. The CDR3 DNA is TGTGCCAGCAGCCCGCGGGGGGGACACCAGAGCTCCTATAATTCACCCCTCCACTTT.

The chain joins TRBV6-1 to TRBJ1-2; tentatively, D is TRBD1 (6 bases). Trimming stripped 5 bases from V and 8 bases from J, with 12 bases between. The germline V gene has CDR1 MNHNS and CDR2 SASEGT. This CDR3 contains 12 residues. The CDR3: CASSTGRWGYTF. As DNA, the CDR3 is TGTGCCAGCAGTACAGGGAGATGGGGCTACACCTTC.

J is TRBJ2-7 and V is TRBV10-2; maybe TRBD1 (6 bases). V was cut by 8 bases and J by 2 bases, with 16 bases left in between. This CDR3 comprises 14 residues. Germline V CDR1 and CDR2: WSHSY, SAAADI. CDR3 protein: CASSRTGPTYEQYF. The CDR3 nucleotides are TGCGCCAGCTCGAGAACAGGGCCCACCTACGAGCAGTACTTC.

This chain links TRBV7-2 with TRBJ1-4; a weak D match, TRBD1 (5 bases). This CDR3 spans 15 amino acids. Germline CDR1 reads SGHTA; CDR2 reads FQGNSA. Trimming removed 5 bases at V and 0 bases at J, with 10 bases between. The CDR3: CASSPQVATNEKLFF. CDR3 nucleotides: TGTGCCAGCAGCCCACAGGTCGCAACTAATGAAAAACTGTTTTTT.

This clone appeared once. For the CDR3, the DNA is TGTGCCAGCTCACCCTCTCCTGGAGGCGAGCAGTACTTC. This gives the protein CASSPSPGGEQYF. The chain employs TRBV18 and TRBJ2-7, with a tentative D call TRBD2 (5 bases). This CDR3 contains 13 residues. The germline V gene encodes CDR1 KGHSH and CDR2 LQKENI. Trimming left V 3 bases short and J 6 bases short, with 12 bases between.

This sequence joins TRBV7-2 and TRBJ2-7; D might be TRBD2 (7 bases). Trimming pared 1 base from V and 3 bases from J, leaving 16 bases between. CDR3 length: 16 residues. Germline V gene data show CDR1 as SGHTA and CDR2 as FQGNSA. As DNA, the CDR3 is TGTGCCAGCAGCTTAGGAGGGGGGAGGGGATACTACGAGCAGTACTTC. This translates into CASSLGGGRGYYEQYF. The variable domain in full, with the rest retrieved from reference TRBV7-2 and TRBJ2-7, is GAGVSQSPSNKVTEKGKDVELRCDPISGHTALYWYRQSLGQGLEFLIYFQGNSAPDKSGLPSDRFSAERTGGSVSTLTIQRTQQEDSAVYLCASSLGGGRGYYEQYFGPGTRLTVT.